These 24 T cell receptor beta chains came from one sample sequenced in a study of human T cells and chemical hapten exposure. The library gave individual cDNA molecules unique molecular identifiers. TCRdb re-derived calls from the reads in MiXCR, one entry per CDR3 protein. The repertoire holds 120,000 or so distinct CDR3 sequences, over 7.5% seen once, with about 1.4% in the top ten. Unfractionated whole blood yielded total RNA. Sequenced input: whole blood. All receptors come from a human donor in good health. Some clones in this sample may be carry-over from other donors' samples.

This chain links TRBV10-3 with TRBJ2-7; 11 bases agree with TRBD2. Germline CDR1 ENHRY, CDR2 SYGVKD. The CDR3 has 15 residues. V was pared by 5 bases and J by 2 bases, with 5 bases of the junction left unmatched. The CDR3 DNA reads TGTGCCATCAGTCCTTTAGCGGGAGGGACCTACGAGCAGTACTTC. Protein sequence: CAISPLAGGTYEQYF.

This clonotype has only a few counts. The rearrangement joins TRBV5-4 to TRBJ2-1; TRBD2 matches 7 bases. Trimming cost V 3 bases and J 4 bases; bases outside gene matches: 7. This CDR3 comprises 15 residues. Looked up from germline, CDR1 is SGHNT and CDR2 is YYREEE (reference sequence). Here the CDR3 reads CASSSRDYPYNEQFF. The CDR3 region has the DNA TGTGCCAGCAGCTCCAGGGACTACCCTTACAATGAGCAGTTCTTC. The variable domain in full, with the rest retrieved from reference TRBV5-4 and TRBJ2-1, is ETGVTQSPTHLIKTRGQQVTLRCSSQSGHNTVSWYQQALGQGPQFIFQYYREEENGRGNFPPRFSGLQFPNYSSELNVNALELDDSALYLCASSSRDYPYNEQFFGPGTRLTVL.

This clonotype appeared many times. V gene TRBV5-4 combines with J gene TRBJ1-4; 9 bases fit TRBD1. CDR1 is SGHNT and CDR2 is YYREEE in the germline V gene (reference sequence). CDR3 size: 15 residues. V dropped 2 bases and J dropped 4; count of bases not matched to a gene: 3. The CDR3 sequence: CASSLTGGFNEKLFF. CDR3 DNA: TGTGCCAGCAGCTTAACAGGGGGCTTTAATGAAAAACTGTTTTTT.

CDR3 sequence: CASSSPPREQFF. Here the CDR3 DNA reads TGCGCCAGCAGCTCCCCCCCCCGTGAGCAGTTCTTC. The chain has TRBV5-1 and TRBJ2-1, with D unclear. The CDR3 runs 12 residues. Germline CDR1 SGHRS, CDR2 YFSETQ. V was trimmed by 3 bases and J by 9 bases, leaving 10 bases between them.

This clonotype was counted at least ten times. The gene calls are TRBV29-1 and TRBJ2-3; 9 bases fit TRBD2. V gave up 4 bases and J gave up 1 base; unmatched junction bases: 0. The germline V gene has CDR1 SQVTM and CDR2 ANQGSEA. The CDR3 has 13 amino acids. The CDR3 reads CSVGGRGTDTQYF. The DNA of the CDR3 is TGCAGCGTTGGCGGGAGGGGCACAGATACGCAGTATTTT.

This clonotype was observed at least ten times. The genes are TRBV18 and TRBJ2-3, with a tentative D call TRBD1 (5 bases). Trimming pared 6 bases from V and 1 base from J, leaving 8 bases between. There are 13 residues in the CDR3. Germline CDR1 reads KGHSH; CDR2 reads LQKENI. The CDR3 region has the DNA TGTGCCAGCTCTCAGGGCGGCACAGATACGCAGTATTTT. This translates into CASSQGGTDTQYF.

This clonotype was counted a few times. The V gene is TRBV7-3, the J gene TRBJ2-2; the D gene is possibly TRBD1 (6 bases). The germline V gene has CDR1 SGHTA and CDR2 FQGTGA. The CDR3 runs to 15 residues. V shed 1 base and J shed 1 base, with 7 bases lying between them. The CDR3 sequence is CASSLKGQNTGELFF. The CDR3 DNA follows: TGTGCCAGCAGCTTAAAGGGACAGAACACCGGGGAGCTGTTTTTT.

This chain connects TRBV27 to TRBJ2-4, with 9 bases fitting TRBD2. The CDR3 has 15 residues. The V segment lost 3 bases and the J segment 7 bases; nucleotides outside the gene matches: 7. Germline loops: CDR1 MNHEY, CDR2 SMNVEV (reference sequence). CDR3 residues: CASSFSSGSSNIQYF. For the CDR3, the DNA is TGTGCCAGCAGTTTCAGTAGCGGGAGCTCGAACATTCAGTACTTC.

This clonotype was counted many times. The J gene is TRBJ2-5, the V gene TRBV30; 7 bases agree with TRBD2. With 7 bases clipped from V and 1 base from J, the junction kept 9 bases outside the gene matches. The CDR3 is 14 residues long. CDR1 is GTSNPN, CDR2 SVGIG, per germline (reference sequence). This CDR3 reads CASQWSSGQETQYF. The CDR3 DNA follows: TGTGCCTCCCAGTGGTCTAGCGGCCAAGAGACCCAGTACTTC.

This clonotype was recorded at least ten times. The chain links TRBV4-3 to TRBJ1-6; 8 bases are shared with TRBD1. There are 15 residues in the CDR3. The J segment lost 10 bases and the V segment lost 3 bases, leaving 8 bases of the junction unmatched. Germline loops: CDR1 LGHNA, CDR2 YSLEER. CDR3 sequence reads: CASSQGDRGFSPLHF. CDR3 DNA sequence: TGCGCCAGCAGCCAGGGAGACAGGGGTTTCTCACCCCTCCACTTT.

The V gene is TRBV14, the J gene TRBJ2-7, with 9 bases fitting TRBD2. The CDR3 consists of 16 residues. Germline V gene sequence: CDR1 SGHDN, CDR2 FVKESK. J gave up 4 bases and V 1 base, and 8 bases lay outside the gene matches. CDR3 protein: CASSQGNSGGRYEQYF. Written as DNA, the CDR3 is TGTGCCAGCAGCCAAGGAAATAGCGGGGGACGGTACGAGCAGTACTTC.

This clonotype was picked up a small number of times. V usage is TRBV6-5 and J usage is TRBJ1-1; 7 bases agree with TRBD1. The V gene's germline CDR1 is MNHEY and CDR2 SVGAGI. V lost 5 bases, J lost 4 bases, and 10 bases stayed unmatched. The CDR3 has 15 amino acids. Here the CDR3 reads CASSRDSSGRTEAFF. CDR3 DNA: TGTGCCAGCAGTCGGGACAGTTCGGGCCGCACTGAAGCTTTCTTT.

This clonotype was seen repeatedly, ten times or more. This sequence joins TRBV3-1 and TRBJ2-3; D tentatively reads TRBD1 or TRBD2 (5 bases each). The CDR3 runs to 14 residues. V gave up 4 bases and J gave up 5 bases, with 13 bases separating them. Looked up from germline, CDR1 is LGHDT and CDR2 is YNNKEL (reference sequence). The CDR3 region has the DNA TGTGCCAGCAGCCCCCAACCGAGGGGAGATACGCAGTATTTT. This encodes CASSPQPRGDTQYF.

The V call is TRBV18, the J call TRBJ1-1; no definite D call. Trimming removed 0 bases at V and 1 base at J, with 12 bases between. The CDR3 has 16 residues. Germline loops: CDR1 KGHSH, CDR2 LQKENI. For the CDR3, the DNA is TGTGCCAGCTCACCACCGAGCGTCCCAGGGAACACTGAAGCTTTCTTT. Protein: CASSPPSVPGNTEAFF.

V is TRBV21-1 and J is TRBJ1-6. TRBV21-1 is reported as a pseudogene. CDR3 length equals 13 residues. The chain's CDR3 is CASSKDWASPLHF. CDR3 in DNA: TGTGCCAGCAGCAAAGACTGGGCTTCACCCCTCCACTTT.

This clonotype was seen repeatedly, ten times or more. The CDR3 bases are TGTGCCAGCAGTACTTATAGGGGGCCCTCTGGAAACACCATATATTTT. Translating gives CASSTYRGPSGNTIYF. J is TRBJ1-3 and V is TRBV6-6; 7 bases align to TRBD1. The CDR3 consists of 16 residues. J gave up 0 bases and V 5 bases, and 7 bases lay outside the gene matches. The V gene's germline CDR1 is MNHNY and CDR2 SVGAGI (reference sequence).

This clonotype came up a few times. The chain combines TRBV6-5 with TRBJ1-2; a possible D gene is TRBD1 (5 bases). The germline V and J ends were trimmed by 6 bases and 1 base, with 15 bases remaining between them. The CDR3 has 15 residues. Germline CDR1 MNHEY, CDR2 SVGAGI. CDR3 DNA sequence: TGTGCCAGCAGCCCCGACAGTCCCTTTAACTATGGCTACACCTTC. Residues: CASSPDSPFNYGYTF.

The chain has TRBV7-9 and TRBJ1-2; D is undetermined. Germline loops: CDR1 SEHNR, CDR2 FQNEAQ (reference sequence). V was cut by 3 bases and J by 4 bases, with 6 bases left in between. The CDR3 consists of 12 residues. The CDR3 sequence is CASSFGTYGYTF. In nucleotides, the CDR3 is TGTGCCAGCAGCTTTGGCACCTATGGCTACACCTTC.

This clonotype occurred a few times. The CDR3 here is CASSRQGFTYNEQFF. CDR3 nucleotides: TGTGCCAGCAGCCGACAGGGTTTTACCTACAATGAGCAGTTCTTC. The chain recombines TRBV7-9 with TRBJ2-1; TRBD1 matches 7 bases. Germline assignment: CDR1 SEHNR and CDR2 FQNEAQ (reference sequence). Germline trimming cut 5 bases from V and 2 bases from J; bases unmatched to any gene: 6. There are 15 residues in the CDR3.

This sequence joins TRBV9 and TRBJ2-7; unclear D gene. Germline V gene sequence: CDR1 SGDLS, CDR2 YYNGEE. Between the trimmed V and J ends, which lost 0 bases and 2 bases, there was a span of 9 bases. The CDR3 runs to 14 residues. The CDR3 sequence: CASSVGDAPYEQYF. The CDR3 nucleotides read TGTGCCAGCAGCGTAGGAGACGCACCCTACGAGCAGTACTTC.

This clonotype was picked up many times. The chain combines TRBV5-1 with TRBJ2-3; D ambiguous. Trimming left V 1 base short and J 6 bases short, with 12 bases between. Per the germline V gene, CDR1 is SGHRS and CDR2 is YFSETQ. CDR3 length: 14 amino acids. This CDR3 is CASSLSSDVDTQYF. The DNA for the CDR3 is TGCGCCAGCAGCTTGAGCAGTGATGTCGATACGCAGTATTTT. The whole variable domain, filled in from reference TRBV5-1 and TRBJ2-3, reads KAGVTQTPRYLIKTRGQQVTLSCSPISGHRSVSWYQQTPGQGLQFLFEYFSETQRNKGNFPGRFSGRQFSNSRSEMNVSTLELGDSALYLCASSLSSDVDTQYFGPGTRLTVL.

The CDR3 DNA reads as TGTGCCAGCAGCTCCGCGTGGGATACGCAGTATTTT. It yields the protein CASSSAWDTQYF. The gene calls are TRBV7-8 and TRBJ2-3; D uncertain. From germline, CDR1 is SGHVS and CDR2 FQNEAQ. The V end lost 4 bases, the J end lost 6 bases, and 8 bases lay between the germline ends. This CDR3 spans 12 amino acids.

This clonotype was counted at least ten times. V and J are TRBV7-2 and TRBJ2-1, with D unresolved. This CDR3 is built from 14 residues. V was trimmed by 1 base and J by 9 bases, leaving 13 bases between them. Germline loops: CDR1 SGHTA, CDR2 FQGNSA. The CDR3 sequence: CASSLGKQVIEQFF. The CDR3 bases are TGTGCCAGCAGCTTAGGTAAGCAAGTGATTGAGCAGTTCTTC.

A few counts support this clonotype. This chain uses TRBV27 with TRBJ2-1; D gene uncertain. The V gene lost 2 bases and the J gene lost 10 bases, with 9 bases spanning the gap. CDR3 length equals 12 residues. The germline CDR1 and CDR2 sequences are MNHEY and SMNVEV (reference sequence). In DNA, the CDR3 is TGTGCCAGCAGTTTACCCGCTAGGGAGCAGTTCTTC. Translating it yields CASSLPAREQFF.